One and the same sample provided the 5 T cell receptor beta chains below, sequenced in a study of CD8 T cells in Susac syndrome. Reverse transcription used about 0.45 to 1 ug RNA and random hexamers. TCRdb reanalysed the immunoSEQ multiplex PCR reads using MiXCR and keeps one entry per CDR3 protein. This table has some 150,000 distinct CDR3 sequences, roughly 96% appearing once. Sequenced input: CD8+ T cells from PBMCs. These receptors originate from a human donor with multiple sclerosis.

In this sample, this clonotype turned up once. The chain links TRBV7-9 to TRBJ1-5; D is ambiguous. Germline CDR1 SEHNR, CDR2 FQNEAQ (reference sequence). The CDR3 length is 13 residues. Trimming took off 6 bases at V and 4 bases at J, with 10 bases between the two ends. CDR3 region: CASREKPNQPQHF. The CDR3 DNA is TGTGCCAGCAGAGAAAAACCGAATCAGCCCCAGCATTTT.

This chain joins TRBV6-1 and TRBJ2-5; 7 bases are shared with TRBD1. Trimming removed 6 bases from V and 2 bases from J; junction bases left unmatched: 12. Germline V lookup: CDR1 MNHNS, CDR2 SASEGT. The CDR3 runs 16 residues. The CDR3 loop is CASRQQPGQRQETQYF. Written as DNA, the CDR3 is TGTGCCAGCAGACAGCAACCGGGACAGAGACAAGAGACCCAGTACTTC.

The chain employs TRBV4-1 and TRBJ2-5; D is possibly TRBD1 or TRBD2 (5 bases each). This CDR3 comprises 13 residues. The germline V and J ends were trimmed by 0 bases and 9 bases, with 11 bases remaining between them. Germline CDR1 reads MGHRA; CDR2 reads YSYEKL. CDR3 nucleotides: TGCGCCAGCAGCCAAGACGAGAGAGGGGCCCAGTACTTC. Its protein is CASSQDERGAQYF.

The gene calls are TRBV2 and TRBJ2-3; D uncertain. The germline gives CDR1 SNHLY, CDR2 FYNNEI. Trimming removed 10 bases at V and 1 base at J, with 15 bases between. The CDR3 is made up of 14 amino acids. CDR3 in DNA: TGTGCCACCTCCATGGAGAGCGGCACAGATACGCAGTATTTT. Protein sequence: CATSMESGTDTQYF. Full variable domain (outside the CDR3, taken from reference TRBV2 and TRBJ2-3): EPEVTQTPSHQVTQMGQEVILRCVPISNHLYFYWYRQILGQKVEFLVSFYNNEISEKSEIFDDQFSVERPDGSNFTLKIRSTKLEDSAMYFCATSMESGTDTQYFGPGTRLTVL.

The chain uses TRBV15 and TRBJ2-7; 7 nucleotides agree with TRBD1. There are 16 residues in the CDR3. In germline, CDR1 is LNHNV, CDR2 YYDKDF (reference sequence). V gave up 5 bases and J gave up 3 bases; unmatched junction bases: 13. The CDR3 loop reads CATSESTGLVRYEQYF. Here the CDR3 DNA reads TGTGCCACCAGCGAGTCGACAGGGTTAGTTCGCTACGAGCAGTACTTC.